This passage covers 9 T cell receptor beta chains from one sample sequenced in a study of cytomegalovirus exposure and HLA in healthy donors. PCR primers comprised 60 Vbeta and 13 Jbeta primers. Sequencing used immunoSEQ multiplex PCR; TCRdb keeps in-frame clones, though not all of them. The table lists about 160,000 clones, 84% of them singletons. The sequenced sample was PBMCs. These receptors were collected from a man aged 30 to 39 in good health and CMV-seronegative.

The chain carries TRBV7-2 and TRBJ2-1; a weak D match, TRBD1 (6 bases). The V and J ends lost 5 bases and 0 bases respectively, with 14 bases between them. Per the germline V gene, CDR1 is SGHTA and CDR2 is FQGNSA. The CDR3 is 16 residues long. CDR3 loop: CASSPDRTRSYNEQFF. The CDR3, as DNA: TGTGCCAGCAGCCCCGACAGGACTCGCTCCTACAATGAGCAGTTCTTC.

This chain uses TRBV21-1 with TRBJ2-5; TRBD1, the D gene given by the table, was not confirmed from the DNA. TRBV21-1 is reported as a pseudogene. This CDR3 spans 15 amino acids. The CDR3 nucleotides read TGTGCCAGCAGCCCGGACCGACAGGCCCAAGAGACCCAGTACTTC. It specifies CASSPDRQAQETQYF.

This chain links TRBV19 with TRBJ1-5; D is perhaps TRBD1 (5 bases). Germline CDR1 and CDR2: LNHDA and SQIVND (reference sequence). This CDR3 contains 15 residues. V shed 4 bases and J shed 11 bases, with 21 bases lying between them. The DNA for the CDR3 is TGTGCCAGTAGTACAGACAGTACTCCGGGGTGGTCCCAGCATTTT. Residues: CASSTDSTPGWSQHF.

The chain recombines TRBV6-6 with TRBJ2-5, with 13 bases that match TRBD2. The assigned J gene may be wrong: the sequence end matches TRBJ2-7 better. The CDR3 contains 16 residues. CDR1 and CDR2 (germline): MNHNY, SVGAGI (reference sequence). DNA of the CDR3: TGTGCCAGCAGTCCGACTAGCGGGGGGTCCCTCTACGAGCAGTACTTC. Translating it yields CASSPTSGGSLYEQYF.

The table lists this clone with a few counts. The chain recombines TRBV5-8 with TRBJ1-6; 8 bases are shared with TRBD1. This CDR3 spans 15 amino acids. The germline CDR1 and CDR2 sequences are SGHTS and YDEGEE. The V gene end was trimmed by 0 bases and the J gene end by 4 bases; junction bases not matched to a gene: 0. This CDR3 reads CASSLGQGYNSPLHF. In DNA form, the CDR3 reads TGTGCCAGCAGCTTGGGACAGGGGTATAATTCACCCCTCCACTTT.

Written as DNA, the CDR3 is TGCGCCAGCAGCCAAGATCAACTGGCGGGAGGGAGGAATACGCAGTATTTT. Its translation is CASSQDQLAGGRNTQYF. V usage is TRBV4-3 and J usage is TRBJ2-3; 9 bases map to TRBD2. This CDR3 is built from 17 residues. J was trimmed by 7 bases and V by 0 bases; bases with no gene match: 11. Germline V CDR1 and CDR2: LGHNA, YSLEER.

The chain couples TRBV7-9 to TRBJ1-1, with D hard to call. This CDR3 has 13 amino acids. The germline V gene encodes CDR1 SEHNR and CDR2 FQNEAQ (reference sequence). V was pared by 1 base and J by 5 bases, with 8 bases between. CDR3 bases: TGTGCCAGCAGCTTAGAGGAGGGAACTGAAGCTTTCTTT. This gives the protein CASSLEEGTEAFF. Variable domain in full (rest from reference TRBV7-9 and TRBJ1-1): DTGVSQNPRHKITKRGQNVTFRCDPISEHNRLYWYRQTLGQGPEFLTYFQNEAQLEKSRLLSDRFSAERPKGSFSTLEIQRTEQGDSAMYLCASSLEEGTEAFFGQGTRLTVV.

CDR3 protein: CASRILAHEQFF. Here the CDR3 DNA reads TGTGCCAGCAGAATACTAGCACATGAGCAGTTCTTC. V gene TRBV6-5 combines with J gene TRBJ2-1; tentatively, D is TRBD2 (6 bases). Trimming shortened V by 6 bases and J by 8 bases, and 11 bases separated the two germline ends. Germline assignment: CDR1 MNHEY and CDR2 SVGAGI. The CDR3 contains 12 residues.

The chain has TRBV28 and TRBJ1-1; 7 positions match TRBD1. The CDR3 sequence is 16 residues long. The V gene's germline CDR1 is MDHEN and CDR2 SYDVKM. V lost 6 bases, J lost 4 bases, and 14 bases stayed unmatched. CDR3 nucleotide sequence: TGTGCCAGCAGAGCCGACAGACAGGGATGGCCCACTGAAGCTTTCTTT. Residues: CASRADRQGWPTEAFF.